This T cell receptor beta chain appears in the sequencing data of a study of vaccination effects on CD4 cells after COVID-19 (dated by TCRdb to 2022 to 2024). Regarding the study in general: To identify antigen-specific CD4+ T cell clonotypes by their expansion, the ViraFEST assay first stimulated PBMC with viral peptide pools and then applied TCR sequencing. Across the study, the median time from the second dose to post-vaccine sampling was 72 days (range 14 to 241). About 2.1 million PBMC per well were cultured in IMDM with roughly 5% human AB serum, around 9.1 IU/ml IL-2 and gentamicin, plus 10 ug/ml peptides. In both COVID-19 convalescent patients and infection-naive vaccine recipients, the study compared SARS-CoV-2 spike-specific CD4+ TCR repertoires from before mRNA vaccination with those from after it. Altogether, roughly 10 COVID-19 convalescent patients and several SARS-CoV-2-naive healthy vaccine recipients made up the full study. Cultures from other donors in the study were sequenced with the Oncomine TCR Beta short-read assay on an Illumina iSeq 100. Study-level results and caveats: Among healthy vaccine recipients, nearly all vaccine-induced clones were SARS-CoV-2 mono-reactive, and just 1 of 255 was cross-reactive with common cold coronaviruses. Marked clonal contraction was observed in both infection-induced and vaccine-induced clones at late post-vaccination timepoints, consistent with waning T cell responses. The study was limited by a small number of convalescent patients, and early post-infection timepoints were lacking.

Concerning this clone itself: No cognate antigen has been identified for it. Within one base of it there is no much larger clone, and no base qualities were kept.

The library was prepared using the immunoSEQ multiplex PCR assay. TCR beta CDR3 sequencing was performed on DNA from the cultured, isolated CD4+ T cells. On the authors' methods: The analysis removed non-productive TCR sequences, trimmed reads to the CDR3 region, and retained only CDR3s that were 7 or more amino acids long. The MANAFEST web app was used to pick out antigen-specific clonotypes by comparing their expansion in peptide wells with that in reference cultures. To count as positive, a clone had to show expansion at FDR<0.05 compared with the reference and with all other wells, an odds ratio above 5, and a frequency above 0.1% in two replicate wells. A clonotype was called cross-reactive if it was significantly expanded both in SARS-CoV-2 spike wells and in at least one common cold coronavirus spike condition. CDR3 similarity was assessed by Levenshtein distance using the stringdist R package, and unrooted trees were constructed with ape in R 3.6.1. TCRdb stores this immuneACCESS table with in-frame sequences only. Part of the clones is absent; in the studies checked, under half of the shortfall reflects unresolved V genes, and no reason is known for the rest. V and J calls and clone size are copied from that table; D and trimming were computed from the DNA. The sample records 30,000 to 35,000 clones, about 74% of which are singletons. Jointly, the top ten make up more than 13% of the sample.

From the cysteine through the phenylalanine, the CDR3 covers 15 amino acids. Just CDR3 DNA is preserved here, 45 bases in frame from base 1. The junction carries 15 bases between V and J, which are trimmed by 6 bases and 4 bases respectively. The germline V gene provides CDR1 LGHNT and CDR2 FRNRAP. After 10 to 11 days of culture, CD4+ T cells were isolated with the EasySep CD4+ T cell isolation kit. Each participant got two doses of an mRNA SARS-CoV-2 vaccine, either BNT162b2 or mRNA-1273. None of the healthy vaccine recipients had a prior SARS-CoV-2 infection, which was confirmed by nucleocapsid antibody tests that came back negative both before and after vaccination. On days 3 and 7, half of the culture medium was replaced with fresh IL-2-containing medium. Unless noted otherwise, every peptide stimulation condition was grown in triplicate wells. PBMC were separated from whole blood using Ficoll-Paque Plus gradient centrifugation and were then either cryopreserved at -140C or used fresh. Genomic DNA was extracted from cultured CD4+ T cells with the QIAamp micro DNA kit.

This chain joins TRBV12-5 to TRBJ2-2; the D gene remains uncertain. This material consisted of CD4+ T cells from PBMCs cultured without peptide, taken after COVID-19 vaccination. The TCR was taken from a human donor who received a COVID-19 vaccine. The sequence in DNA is TGTGCTAGTGGCCCACTTGGCGTATTCACCGGGGAGCTGTTTTTT. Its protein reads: CASGPLGVFTGELFF.